This TCR beta chain emerged from a study of blood T cell repertoires in COVID-19. Looking at the study overall: There were acute and convalescent COVID-19 samples, and they came from the United States, Italy and Spain. Sources were T cells, B-cell-depleted T cells, or PBMCs; the material itself was cDNA or gDNA.

Original processing methods: Estimation of nucleated cell counts relied on the amplification of reference gene primers. Sequencing used immunoSEQ multiplex PCR; TCRdb keeps in-frame clones, though not all of them. V, J and clone size reflect that table, while D and trimming were determined from the DNA. The profile shows under 350,000 clones, about 93% of them singletons. Germline lookup yields CDR1 LNHDA and CDR2 SQIVND (reference sequence). Trimming pared 6 bases from V and 5 bases from J, leaving 17 bases between. This CDR3 is 15 amino acids long. The Seattle patients joined while their infection was active and were tracked longitudinally afterward.

Source material: peripheral blood. This TCR derives from a woman aged 25 to 39 with COVID-19, enrolled during active disease. The chain couples TRBV19 to TRBJ1-5, with a possible D match to TRBD1 (5 bases). The CDR3 reads CASRKFTGNHQPQHF. The CDR3 region has the DNA TGTGCCAGTAGAAAGTTTACAGGCAATCATCAGCCCCAGCATTTT.